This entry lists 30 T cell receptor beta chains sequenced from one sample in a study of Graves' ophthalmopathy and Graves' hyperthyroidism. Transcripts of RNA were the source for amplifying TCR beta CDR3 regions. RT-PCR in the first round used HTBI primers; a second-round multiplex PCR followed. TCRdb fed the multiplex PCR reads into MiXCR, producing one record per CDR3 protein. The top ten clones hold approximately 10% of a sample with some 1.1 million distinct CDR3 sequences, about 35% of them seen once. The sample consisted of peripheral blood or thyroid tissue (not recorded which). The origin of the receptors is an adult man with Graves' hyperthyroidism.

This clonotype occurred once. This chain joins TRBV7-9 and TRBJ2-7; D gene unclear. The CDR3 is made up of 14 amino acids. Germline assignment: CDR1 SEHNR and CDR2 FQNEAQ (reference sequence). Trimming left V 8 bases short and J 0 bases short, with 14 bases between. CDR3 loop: CASAPTRSSYEQYF. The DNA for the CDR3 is TGTGCCAGCGCGCCGACAAGAAGCTCCTACGAGCAGTACTTC. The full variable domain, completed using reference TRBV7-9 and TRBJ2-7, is DTGVSQNPRHKITKRGQNVTFRCDPISEHNRLYWYRQTLGQGPEFLTYFQNEAQLEKSRLLSDRFSAERPKGSFSTLEIQRTEQGDSAMYLCASAPTRSSYEQYFGPGTRLTVT.

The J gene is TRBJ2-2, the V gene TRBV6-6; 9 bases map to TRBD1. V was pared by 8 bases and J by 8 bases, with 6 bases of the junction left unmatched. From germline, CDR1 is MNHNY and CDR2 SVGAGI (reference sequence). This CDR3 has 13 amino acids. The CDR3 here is CASWDRERGELFF. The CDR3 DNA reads TGTGCCAGCTGGGACAGGGAAAGAGGGGAGCTGTTTTTT.

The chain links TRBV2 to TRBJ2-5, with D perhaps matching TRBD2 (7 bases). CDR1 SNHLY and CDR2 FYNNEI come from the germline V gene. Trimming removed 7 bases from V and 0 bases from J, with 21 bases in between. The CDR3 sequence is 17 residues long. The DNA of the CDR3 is TGTGCCAGCAACGGGGCCGGTGGCGGGGGCCACCAAGAGACCCAGTACTTC. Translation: CASNGAGGGGHQETQYF.

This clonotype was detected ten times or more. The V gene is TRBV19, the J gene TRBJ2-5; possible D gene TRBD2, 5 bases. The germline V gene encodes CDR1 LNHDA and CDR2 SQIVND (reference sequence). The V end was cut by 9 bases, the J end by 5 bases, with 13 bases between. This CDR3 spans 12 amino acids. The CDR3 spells CASRRGRETQYF. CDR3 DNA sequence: TGTGCCAGCCGAAGAGGGCGGGAGACCCAGTACTTC.

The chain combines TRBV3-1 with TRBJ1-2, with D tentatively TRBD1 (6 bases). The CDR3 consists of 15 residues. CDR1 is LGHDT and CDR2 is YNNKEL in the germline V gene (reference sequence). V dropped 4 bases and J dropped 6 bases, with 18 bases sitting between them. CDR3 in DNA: TGTGCCAGCAGCCTTACTGGCGACAGGTTACATGGCTACACCTTC. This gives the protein CASSLTGDRLHGYTF.

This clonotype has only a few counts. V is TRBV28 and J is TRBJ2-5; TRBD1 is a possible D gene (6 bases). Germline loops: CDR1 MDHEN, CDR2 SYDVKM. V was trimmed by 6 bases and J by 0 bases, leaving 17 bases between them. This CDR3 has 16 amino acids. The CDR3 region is CASSPIWQGNQETQYF. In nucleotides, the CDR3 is TGTGCCAGCAGCCCTATTTGGCAGGGGAACCAAGAGACCCAGTACTTC.

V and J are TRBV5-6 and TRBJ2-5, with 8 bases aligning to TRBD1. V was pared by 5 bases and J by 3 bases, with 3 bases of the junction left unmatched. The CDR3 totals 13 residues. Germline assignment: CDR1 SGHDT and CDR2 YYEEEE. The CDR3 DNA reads TGTGCCAGCAGAGAGACAGGGGAAGAGACCCAGTACTTC. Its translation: CASRETGEETQYF. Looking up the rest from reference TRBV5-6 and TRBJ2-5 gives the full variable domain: DAGVTQSPTHLIKTRGQQVTLRCSPKSGHDTVSWYQQALGQGPQFIFQYYEEEERQRGNFPDRFSGHQFPNYSSELNVNALLLGDSALYLCASRETGEETQYFGPGTRLLVL.

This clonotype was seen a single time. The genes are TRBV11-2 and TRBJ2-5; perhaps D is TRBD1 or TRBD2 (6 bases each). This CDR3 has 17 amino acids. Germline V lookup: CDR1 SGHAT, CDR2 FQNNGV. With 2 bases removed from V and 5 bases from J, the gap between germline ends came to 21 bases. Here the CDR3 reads CASSLHRQTGGVETQYF. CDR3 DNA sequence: TGTGCCAGCAGCTTACACAGACAGACCGGGGGCGTCGAGACCCAGTACTTC.

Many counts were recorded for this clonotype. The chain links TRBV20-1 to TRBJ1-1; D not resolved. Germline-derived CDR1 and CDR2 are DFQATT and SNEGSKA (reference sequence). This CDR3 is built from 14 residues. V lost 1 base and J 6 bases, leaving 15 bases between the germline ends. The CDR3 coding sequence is TGCAGTGCTAGAGTGAGGGATCCCACCGCTGAAGCTTTCTTT. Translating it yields CSARVRDPTAEAFF.

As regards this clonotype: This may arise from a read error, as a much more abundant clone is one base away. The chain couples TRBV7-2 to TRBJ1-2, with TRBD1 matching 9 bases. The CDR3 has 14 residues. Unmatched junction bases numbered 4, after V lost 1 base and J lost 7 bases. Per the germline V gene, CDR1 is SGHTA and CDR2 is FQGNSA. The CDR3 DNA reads TGTGCCAGCAGCTTAGGGGGACAGGGTACTGGCTACACCTTC. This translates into CASSLGGQGTGYTF.

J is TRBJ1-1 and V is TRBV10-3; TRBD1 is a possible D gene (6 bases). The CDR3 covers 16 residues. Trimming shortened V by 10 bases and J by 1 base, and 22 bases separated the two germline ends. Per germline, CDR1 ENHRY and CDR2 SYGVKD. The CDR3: CASCGVGGRRNTEAFF. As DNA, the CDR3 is TGTGCCAGCTGTGGGGTCGGGGGGCGGAGGAACACTGAAGCTTTCTTT.

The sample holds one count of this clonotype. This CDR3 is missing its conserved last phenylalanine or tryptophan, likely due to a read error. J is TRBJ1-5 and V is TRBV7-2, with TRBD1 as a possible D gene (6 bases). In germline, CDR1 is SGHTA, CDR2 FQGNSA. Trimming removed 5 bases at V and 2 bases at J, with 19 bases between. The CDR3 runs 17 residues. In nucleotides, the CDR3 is TGTGCCAGCAGCCAATCTTTCAGGGGAGGAGGCAATCAGCCCCAGCATTGT. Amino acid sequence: CASSQSFRGGGNQPQHC.

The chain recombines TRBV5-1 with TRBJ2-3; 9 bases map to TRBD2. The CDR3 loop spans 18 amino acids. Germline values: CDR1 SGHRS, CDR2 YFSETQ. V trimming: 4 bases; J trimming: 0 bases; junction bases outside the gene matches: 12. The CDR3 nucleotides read TGCGCCAGCAGCCCAGGCGGGGAGCTAGCGGGGAGCACAGATACGCAGTATTTT. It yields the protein CASSPGGELAGSTDTQYF.

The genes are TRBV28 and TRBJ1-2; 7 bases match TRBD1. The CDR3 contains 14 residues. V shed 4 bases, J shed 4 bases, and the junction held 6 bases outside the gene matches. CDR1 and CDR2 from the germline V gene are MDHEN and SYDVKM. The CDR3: CASSSAGGPYGYTF. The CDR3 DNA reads TGTGCCAGCAGTTCGGCAGGGGGACCCTATGGCTACACCTTC.

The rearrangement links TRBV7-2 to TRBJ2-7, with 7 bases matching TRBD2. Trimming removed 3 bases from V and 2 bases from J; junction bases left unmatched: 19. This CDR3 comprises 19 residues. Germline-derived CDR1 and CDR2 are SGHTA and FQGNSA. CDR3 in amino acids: CASSFPGAVGSGHPYEQYF. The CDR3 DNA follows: TGTGCCAGCAGCTTCCCCGGAGCGGTGGGTAGCGGGCACCCCTACGAGCAGTACTTC.

For the CDR3, the DNA is TGTGCCAGCAGTACCAAAATGGGAACCGTTAACTATGGCTACACCTTC. This sequence encodes CASSTKMGTVNYGYTF. V usage is TRBV6-2 or TRBV6-3 and J usage is TRBJ1-2; D is unresolved. Germline CDR1 is MNHEY and CDR2 is SVGEGT. The CDR3 consists of 16 residues. V dropped 5 bases and J dropped 1 base, with 17 bases sitting between them.

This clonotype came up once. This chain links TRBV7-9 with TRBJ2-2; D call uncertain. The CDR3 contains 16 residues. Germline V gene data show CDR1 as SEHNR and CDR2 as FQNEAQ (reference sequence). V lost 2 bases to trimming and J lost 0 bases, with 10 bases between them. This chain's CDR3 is CASSLWATPNTGELFF. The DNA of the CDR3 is TGTGCCAGCAGCTTATGGGCAACTCCGAACACCGGGGAGCTGTTTTTT.

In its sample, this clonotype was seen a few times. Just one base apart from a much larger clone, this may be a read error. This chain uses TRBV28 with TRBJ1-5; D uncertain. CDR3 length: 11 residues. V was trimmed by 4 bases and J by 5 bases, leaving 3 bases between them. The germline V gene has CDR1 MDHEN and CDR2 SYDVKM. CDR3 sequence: CASSSYQPQHF. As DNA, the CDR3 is TGTGCCAGCAGTTCTTATCAGCCCCAGCATTTT.

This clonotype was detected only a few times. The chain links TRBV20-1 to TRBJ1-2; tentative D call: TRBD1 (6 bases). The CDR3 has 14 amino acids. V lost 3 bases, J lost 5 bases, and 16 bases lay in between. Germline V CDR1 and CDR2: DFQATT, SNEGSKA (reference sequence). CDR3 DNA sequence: TGCAGTGCTAGTTTCCCAGGGGTGGAGTATGGCTACACCTTC. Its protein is CSASFPGVEYGYTF.

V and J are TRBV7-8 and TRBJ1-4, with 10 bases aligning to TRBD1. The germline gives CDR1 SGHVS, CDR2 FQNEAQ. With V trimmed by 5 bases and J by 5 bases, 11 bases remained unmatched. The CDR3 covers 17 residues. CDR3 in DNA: TGTGCCAGCAGCCAAGATAGGGGGACAGGGGAGAATGAAAAACTGTTTTTT. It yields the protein CASSQDRGTGENEKLFF.

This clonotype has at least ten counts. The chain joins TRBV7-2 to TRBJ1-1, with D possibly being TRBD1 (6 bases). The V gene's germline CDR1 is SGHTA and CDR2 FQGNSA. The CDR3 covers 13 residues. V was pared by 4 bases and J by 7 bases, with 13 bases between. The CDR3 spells CASSSWTEYEAFF. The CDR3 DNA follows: TGTGCCAGCAGCTCCTGGACAGAGTATGAAGCTTTCTTT.

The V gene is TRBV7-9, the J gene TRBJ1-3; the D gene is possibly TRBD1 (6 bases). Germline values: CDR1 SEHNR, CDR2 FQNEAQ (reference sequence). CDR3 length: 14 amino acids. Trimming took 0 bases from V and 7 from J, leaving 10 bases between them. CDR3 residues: CASSLAAGDNTIYF. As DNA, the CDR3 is TGTGCCAGCAGCTTAGCGGCAGGGGATAACACCATATATTTT.

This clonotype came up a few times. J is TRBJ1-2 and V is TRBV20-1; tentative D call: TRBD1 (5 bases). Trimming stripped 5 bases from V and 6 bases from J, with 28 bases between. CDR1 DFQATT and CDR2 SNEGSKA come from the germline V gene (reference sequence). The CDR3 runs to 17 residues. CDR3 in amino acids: CSALLRGTHLMNDGYTF. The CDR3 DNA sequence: TGCAGTGCTCTACTGAGAGGGACCCACCTAATGAACGATGGCTACACCTTC.

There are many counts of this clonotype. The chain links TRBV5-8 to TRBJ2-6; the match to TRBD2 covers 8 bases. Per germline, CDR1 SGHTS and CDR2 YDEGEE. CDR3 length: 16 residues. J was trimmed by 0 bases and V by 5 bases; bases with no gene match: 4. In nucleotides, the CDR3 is TGTGCCAGCAGAGCGGGGGCCTACTCTGGGGCCAACGTCCTGACTTTC. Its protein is CASRAGAYSGANVLTF.

CDR3 amino acids: CASSPGTGKGTYEQYF. As DNA, the CDR3 is TGTGCCAGCAGCCCCGGGACAGGGAAAGGAACCTACGAGCAGTACTTC. The chain couples TRBV7-9 to TRBJ2-7, with 9 positions matching TRBD1. The V gene end was trimmed by 5 bases and the J gene end by 2 bases; junction bases not matched to a gene: 10. The length of the CDR3 is 16 residues. Germline V gene lookup returns CDR1 SEHNR and CDR2 FQNEAQ (reference sequence).

CDR3 sequence (DNA): TGCAGCAGCCCTCACCTGTTATTGGGGTACCAAGAGACCCAGTACTTC. Encoded protein: CSSPHLLLGYQETQYF. J is TRBJ2-5 and V is TRBV29-1; D ambiguous. V was clipped by 8 bases and J by 0 bases, with 22 bases between them. The CDR3 has 16 residues. CDR1 and CDR2 from the germline V gene are SQVTM and ANQGSEA.

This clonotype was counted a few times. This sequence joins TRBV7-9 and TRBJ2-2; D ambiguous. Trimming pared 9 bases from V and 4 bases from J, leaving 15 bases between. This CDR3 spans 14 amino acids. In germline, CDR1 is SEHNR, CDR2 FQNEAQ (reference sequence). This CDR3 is CASGGGSGTGELFF. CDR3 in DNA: TGTGCCAGTGGTGGCGGCTCGGGCACCGGGGAGCTGTTTTTT.

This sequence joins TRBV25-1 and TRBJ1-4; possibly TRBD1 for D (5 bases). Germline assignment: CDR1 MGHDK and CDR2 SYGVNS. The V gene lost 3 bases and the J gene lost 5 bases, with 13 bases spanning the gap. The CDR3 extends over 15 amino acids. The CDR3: CASSDSRGPNEKLFF. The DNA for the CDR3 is TGTGCCAGCAGTGACTCGAGGGGACCAAATGAAAAACTGTTTTTT.

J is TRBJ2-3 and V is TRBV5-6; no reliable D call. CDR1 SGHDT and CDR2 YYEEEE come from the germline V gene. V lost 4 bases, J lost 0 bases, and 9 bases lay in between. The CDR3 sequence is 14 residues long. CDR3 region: CASSGRTSTDTQYF. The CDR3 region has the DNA TGTGCCAGCAGCGGCCGAACTAGCACAGATACGCAGTATTTT. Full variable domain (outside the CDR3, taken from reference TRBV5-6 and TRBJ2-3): DAGVTQSPTHLIKTRGQQVTLRCSPKSGHDTVSWYQQALGQGPQFIFQYYEEEERQRGNFPDRFSGHQFPNYSSELNVNALLLGDSALYLCASSGRTSTDTQYFGPGTRLTVL.

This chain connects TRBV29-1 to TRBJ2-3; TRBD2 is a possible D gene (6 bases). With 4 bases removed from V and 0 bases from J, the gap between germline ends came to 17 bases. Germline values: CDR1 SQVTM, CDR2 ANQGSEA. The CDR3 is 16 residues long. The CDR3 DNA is TGCAGCGTTGTGGGGACCATAGCGGTGAGCACAGATACGCAGTATTTT. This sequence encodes CSVVGTIAVSTDTQYF.